These 28 T cell receptor beta chains share one sample of origin, sequenced in a study of blood T cell repertoires in COVID-19. Using immunoSEQ multiplex PCR, the repertoire was profiled, and TCRdb retains in-frame clones only, with some absent. The profile shows just under 75,000 clones, roughly 84% of them singletons. What was sequenced was peripheral blood. The receptor source for this set is a man older than 75 with active or convalescent COVID-19.

The chain has TRBV30 and TRBJ2-3, with TRBD2 as a possible D gene (5 bases). The CDR3 spans 11 residues. Deletions cut 5 bases from V and 5 bases from J, with 8 bases between. CDR1 GTSNPN and CDR2 SVGIG come from the germline V gene (reference sequence). CDR3 region: CAWSGRDTQYF. The CDR3 DNA sequence: TGTGCCTGGTCGGGGAGAGATACGCAGTATTTT.

The chain couples TRBV7-9 to TRBJ1-1, with TRBD1 as a possible D gene (6 bases). Trimming pared 5 bases from V and 3 bases from J, leaving 16 bases between. CDR1 and CDR2 from the germline V gene are SEHNR and FQNEAQ (reference sequence). The CDR3 covers 15 residues. The CDR3 DNA reads as TGTGCCAGCAGCCGTATCAGGGGCGCAGACACTGAAGCTTTCTTT. Translation: CASSRIRGADTEAFF.

The chain links TRBV5-1 to TRBJ1-6; perhaps TRBD1 as D (5 bases). The CDR3 sequence is 14 residues long. The germline V and J ends were trimmed by 2 bases and 6 bases, with 9 bases remaining between them. Germline assignment: CDR1 SGHRS and CDR2 YFSETQ. The CDR3 reads CASSFSRANSPLHF. The CDR3 DNA reads TGCGCCAGCAGCTTTTCCAGGGCTAATTCACCCCTCCACTTT.

The chain combines TRBV7-8 with TRBJ2-5, with 8 bases identical to TRBD1. This CDR3 region has 15 residues. V trimming: 1 base; J trimming: 5 bases; junction bases outside the gene matches: 6. CDR1 is SGHVS, CDR2 FQNEAQ, per germline. The CDR3 region has the DNA TGTGCCAGCAGCTTAGATCAGGGGGCGAGGGAGACCCAGTACTTC. Amino acids: CASSLDQGARETQYF.

As for this clone: The identical CDR3 is also encoded by other nucleotide sequences in the sample. This chain links TRBV6-5 with TRBJ2-3; possible D gene TRBD2, 6 bases. V was trimmed by 6 bases and J by 1 base, leaving 14 bases between them. Germline V gene lookup returns CDR1 MNHEY and CDR2 SVGAGI. There are 15 residues in the CDR3. The CDR3 DNA is TGTGCCAGCAGAGGCGGGGCAGCGGGCACAGATACGCAGTATTTT. The encoded protein is CASRGGAAGTDTQYF.

This clone was counted a single time. J is TRBJ1-5 and V is TRBV19; 10 nucleotides match TRBD1. This CDR3 has 16 residues. V lost 5 bases and J lost 2; bases outside the gene matches: 6. The germline gives CDR1 LNHDA, CDR2 SQIVND (reference sequence). The CDR3 is CASSLRTGGGNQPQHF. The CDR3 nucleotides read TGTGCCAGTAGTCTTCGGACAGGGGGAGGCAATCAGCCCCAGCATTTT.

The V and J genes are TRBV5-6 and TRBJ2-1, with TRBD2 matching 14 bases. CDR3 length: 16 residues. The V segment lost 4 bases and the J segment 6 bases; nucleotides outside the gene matches: 6. Germline CDR1 reads SGHDT; CDR2 reads YYEEEE. The chain's CDR3 is CASSRLAGGPLNEQFF. The CDR3 DNA follows: TGTGCCAGCAGCCGACTAGCGGGAGGGCCCCTCAATGAGCAGTTCTTC.

V gene TRBV7-2 combines with J gene TRBJ1-3; TRBD1 matches at 7 bases. Trimming removed 1 base from V and 4 bases from J; junction bases left unmatched: 4. Germline-derived CDR1 and CDR2 are SGHTA and FQGNSA. The CDR3 length is 15 residues. The CDR3 DNA reads as TGTGCCAGCAGCTTAGTAGGGGACAGCGGAAACACCATATATTTT. Amino acids: CASSLVGDSGNTIYF.

On this clone itself: Other DNA sequences in this specimen translate into the identical CDR3. The rearrangement links TRBV5-1 to TRBJ2-5, with D possibly matching TRBD2 (6 bases). Germline CDR1 is SGHRS and CDR2 is YFSETQ. The length of the CDR3 is 13 residues. Between the trimmed V and J ends, which lost 0 bases and 5 bases, there was a span of 8 bases. The CDR3, as DNA: TGCGCCAGCAGCTTGGTGGGAGGCGAGACCCAGTACTTC. Its protein product is CASSLVGGETQYF.

The table lists this clone with a count of one. This rearrangement joins TRBV3-1 (or the pseudogene TRBV3-2) to TRBJ2-2; the match to TRBD1 covers 7 bases. CDR1 is LGHDT, CDR2 YNNKEL, per germline (reference sequence). The junction had 7 bases not matched to a gene; V was cut back by 4 bases and J by 2 bases. This CDR3 has 16 residues. CDR3 protein: CASSRNWDRNTGELFF. The CDR3, as DNA: TGTGCCAGCAGCCGGAACTGGGACAGAAACACCGGGGAGCTGTTTTTT.

As DNA, the CDR3 is TGTGCCAGCAAGGAGATAGCGGGAGTCGATGAGCAGTTCTTC. It translates to CASKEIAGVDEQFF. The V and J genes are TRBV28 and TRBJ2-1; 9 nucleotides align to TRBD2. Per the germline V gene, CDR1 is MDHEN and CDR2 is SYDVKM. CDR3 length: 14 amino acids. The ends lost 7 bases at V and 8 bases at J; junction bases unmatched: 9.

This clone was detected only a few times. The gene calls are TRBV20-1 and TRBJ1-4, with TRBD1 matching 7 bases. The CDR3 has 11 residues. V shed 6 bases and J 8 bases; nucleotides not matched to a gene: 3. Germline V CDR1 and CDR2: DFQATT, SNEGSKA (reference sequence). CDR3 bases: TGCAGTGCAGTGGACAGGGAAAAACTGTTTTTT. Protein sequence: CSAVDREKLFF.

The chain combines TRBV29-1 with TRBJ2-2; 8 positions agree with TRBD1. Per the germline V gene, CDR1 is SQVTM and CDR2 is ANQGSEA. The CDR3 runs 15 residues. With 6 bases clipped from V and 0 bases from J, the junction kept 6 bases outside the gene matches. CDR3 coding DNA: TGCAGCGTCTTAGGGGACAGGTCGAACACCGGGGAGCTGTTTTTT. Translating gives CSVLGDRSNTGELFF.

To note about this clone: Different DNA sequences within this sample yield the same CDR3. J is TRBJ2-1 and V is TRBV7-2, with D perhaps matching TRBD2 (5 bases). Germline V gives CDR1 SGHTA, CDR2 FQGNSA. The CDR3 covers 14 residues. V dropped 1 base and J dropped 5 bases, with 9 bases sitting between them. The CDR3 loop reads CASSLGLANNEQFF. The CDR3 region has the DNA TGTGCCAGCAGCTTAGGTCTAGCAAACAATGAGCAGTTCTTC.

This clone was detected only once. The CDR3 nucleotides read TGTGCCAGCACCATGGGTGGAGTCAATGGCTACACCTTC. Its translation: CASTMGGVNGYTF. The chain joins TRBV7-2 to TRBJ1-2; D remains ambiguous. The CDR3 runs to 13 residues. The germline gives CDR1 SGHTA, CDR2 FQGNSA. V lost 7 bases and J lost 6, with 15 bases in between.

The chain couples TRBV7-2 to TRBJ2-7; TRBD2 matches 8 bases. Germline V lookup: CDR1 SGHTA, CDR2 FQGNSA. V lost 5 bases and J lost 6; bases outside the gene matches: 21. CDR3 length: 18 amino acids. CDR3 coding DNA: TGTGCCAGCAGCGATCGTACGAGGACGGGAGGGCCTGGGCGCGAGCAGTACTTC. Amino acids: CASSDRTRTGGPGREQYF. The full variable domain, its missing parts supplied by reference TRBV7-2 and TRBJ2-7, is GAGVSQSPSNKVTEKGKDVELRCDPISGHTALYWYRQSLGQGLEFLIYFQGNSAPDKSGLPSDRFSAERTGGSVSTLTIQRTQQEDSAVYLCASSDRTRTGGPGREQYFGPGTRLTVT.

The chain couples TRBV2 to TRBJ2-5; perhaps TRBD2 as D (6 bases). Germline CDR1 reads SNHLY; CDR2 reads FYNNEI. This CDR3 has 14 amino acids. With 8 bases removed from V and 5 bases from J, the gap between germline ends came to 18 bases. Here the CDR3 DNA reads TGTGCCAGCGGGAGGAGGCCCTCCGGGGAGACCCAGTACTTC. Encoded protein: CASGRRPSGETQYF.

The chain links TRBV28 to TRBJ2-3; 9 bases are shared with TRBD1. V shed 8 bases and J 4 bases; nucleotides not matched to a gene: 13. The germline gives CDR1 MDHEN, CDR2 SYDVKM. The CDR3 length is 16 residues. The CDR3 coding sequence is TGTGCCAGCCGGGACAGGGTTGGCCAAGGGGCAGATACGCAGTATTTT. It is translated as CASRDRVGQGADTQYF.

This chain uses TRBV5-4 with TRBJ2-4, with TRBD1 matching over 8 bases. Trimming removed 0 bases from V and 2 bases from J; junction bases left unmatched: 1. In germline, CDR1 is SGHNT, CDR2 YYREEE (reference sequence). The CDR3 is 15 residues long. CDR3 protein: CASSLARGPKNIQYF. CDR3 DNA: TGTGCCAGCAGCTTGGCCAGGGGGCCCAAAAACATTCAGTACTTC.

The chain employs TRBV3-1 (or the pseudogene TRBV3-2) and TRBJ2-7; 10 bases agree with TRBD2. The V and J ends lost 5 bases and 6 bases, in that order; junction bases with no gene match: 10. The germline CDR1 and CDR2 sequences are LGHDT and YNNKEL (reference sequence). CDR3 length: 15 amino acids. The CDR3: CASSAPGTSVGEQYF. The DNA for the CDR3 is TGTGCCAGCAGCGCCCCCGGGACTAGCGTCGGCGAGCAGTACTTC.

The chain joins TRBV7-8 to TRBJ1-6, with 8 bases that match TRBD1. With V trimmed by 5 bases and J by 8 bases, 8 bases remained unmatched. This CDR3 has 15 residues. Germline V gene sequence: CDR1 SGHVS, CDR2 FQNEAQ. CDR3 amino acids: CASSRTGSSYSPLHF. CDR3 DNA: TGTGCCAGCAGCCGGACAGGGAGTAGTTATTCACCCCTCCACTTT. The full variable domain, its missing parts supplied by reference TRBV7-8 and TRBJ1-6, is GAGVSQSPRYKVAKRGQDVALRCDPISGHVSLFWYQQALGQGPEFLTYFQNEAQLDKSGLPSDRFFAERPEGSVSTLKIQRTQQEDSAVYLCASSRTGSSYSPLHFGNGTRLTVT.

The chain couples TRBV5-1 to TRBJ2-3; 8 nucleotides line up with TRBD1. The CDR3 consists of 13 residues. J was trimmed by 5 bases and V by 4 bases; bases with no gene match: 3. The germline gives CDR1 SGHRS, CDR2 YFSETQ. DNA of the CDR3: TGCGCCAGCAGCGTCGACAGGGGAGATACGCAGTATTTT. Protein sequence: CASSVDRGDTQYF.

This rearrangement joins TRBV2 to TRBJ2-1; 8 bases agree with TRBD2. The CDR3 extends over 14 amino acids. V trimming: 6 bases; J trimming: 4 bases; junction bases outside the gene matches: 5. CDR1 and CDR2 (germline): SNHLY, FYNNEI. The CDR3 sequence is CASSSGSGYNEQFF. Written as DNA, the CDR3 is TGTGCCAGCAGCAGCGGGAGTGGTTACAATGAGCAGTTCTTC.

The chain carries TRBV7-9 and TRBJ2-7, with TRBD1 as a possible D gene (6 bases). Germline lookup yields CDR1 SEHNR and CDR2 FQNEAQ (reference sequence). The CDR3 loop spans 14 amino acids. V was pared by 1 base and J by 6 bases, with 13 bases between. CDR3 region: CASSLGQGIGEQYF. DNA for the CDR3: TGTGCCAGCAGCTTAGGTCAGGGGATCGGCGAGCAGTACTTC.

V gene TRBV9 combines with J gene TRBJ2-7; TRBD2 agrees at 7 bases. This CDR3 is built from 13 residues. Germline values: CDR1 SGDLS, CDR2 YYNGEE. Trimming took 3 bases from V and 0 from J; bases not matched to a gene: 0. The CDR3 is CASSGGGSYEQYF. DNA for the CDR3: TGTGCCAGCAGCGGGGGGGGCTCCTACGAGCAGTACTTC.

The rearrangement uses TRBV29-1 and TRBJ2-5; a weak D match, TRBD2 (5 bases). Germline CDR1 reads SQVTM; CDR2 reads ANQGSEA. The CDR3 runs to 11 residues. CDR3 sequence (DNA): TGCACCACTGAGGGTGTGGAGACCCAGTACTTC. Its protein is CTTEGVETQYF.

The V gene is TRBV7-2, the J gene TRBJ2-1; 12 nucleotides agree with TRBD2. The trim removed 4 bases at V and 4 bases at J, leaving 8 bases unmatched. The CDR3 extends over 17 amino acids. Per the germline V gene, CDR1 is SGHTA and CDR2 is FQGNSA. The CDR3 bases are TGTGCCAGCAGCTCCGACCTAGCGGGGGGGCGGTACAATGAGCAGTTCTTC. Translated: CASSSDLAGGRYNEQFF. Variable domain in full (rest from reference TRBV7-2 and TRBJ2-1): GAGVSQSPSNKVTEKGKDVELRCDPISGHTALYWYRQSLGQGLEFLIYFQGNSAPDKSGLPSDRFSAERTGGSVSTLTIQRTQQEDSAVYLCASSSDLAGGRYNEQFFGPGTRLTVL.

This chain's CDR3 is CASSLRGTGNTIYF. The CDR3, as DNA: TGTGCCAGCAGCTTGCGGGGTACAGGAAACACCATATATTTT. V and J are TRBV5-4 and TRBJ1-3; D is unresolved. CDR1 is SGHNT and CDR2 is YYREEE in the germline V gene (reference sequence). V lost 1 base, J lost 4 bases, and 9 bases lay in between. The CDR3 covers 14 residues.